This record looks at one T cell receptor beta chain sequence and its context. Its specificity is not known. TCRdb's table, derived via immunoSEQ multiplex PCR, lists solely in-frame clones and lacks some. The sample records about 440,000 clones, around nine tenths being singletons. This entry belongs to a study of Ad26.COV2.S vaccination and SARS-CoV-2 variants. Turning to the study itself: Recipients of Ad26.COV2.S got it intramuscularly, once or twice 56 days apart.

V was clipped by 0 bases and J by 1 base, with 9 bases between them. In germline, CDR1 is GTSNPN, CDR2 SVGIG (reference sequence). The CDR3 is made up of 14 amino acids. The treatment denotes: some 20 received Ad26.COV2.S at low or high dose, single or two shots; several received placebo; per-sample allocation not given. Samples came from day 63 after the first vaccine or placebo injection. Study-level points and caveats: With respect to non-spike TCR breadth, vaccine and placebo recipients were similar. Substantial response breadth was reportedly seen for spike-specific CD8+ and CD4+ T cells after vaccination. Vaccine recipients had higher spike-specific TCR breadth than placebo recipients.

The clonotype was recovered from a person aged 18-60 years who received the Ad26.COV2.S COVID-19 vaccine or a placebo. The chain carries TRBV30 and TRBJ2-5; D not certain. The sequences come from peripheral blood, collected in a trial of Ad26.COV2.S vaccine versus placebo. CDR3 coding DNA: TGTGCCTGGAGTGTAGGCGGTACCCAAGAGACCCAGTACTTC. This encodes CAWSVGGTQETQYF. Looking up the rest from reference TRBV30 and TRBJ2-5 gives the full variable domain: SQTIHQWPATLVQPVGSPLSLECTVEGTSNPNLYWYRQAAGRGLQLLFYSVGIGQISSEVPQNLSASRPQDRQFILSSKKLLLSDSGFYLCAWSVGGTQETQYFGPGTRLLVL.